This T cell receptor beta chain originates from a study of T cell responses to AZD1222 COVID-19 vaccine. The study, taken as a whole, reports: Spike-specific TCR breadth and depth rose after two AZD1222 doses. Unmutated variant regions are reportedly the target of nearly half of TCRs that are spike-specific.

Of note for this clone: The target antigen is unknown.

This CDR3 is built from 15 residues. CDR1 MNHEY and CDR2 SMNVEV come from the germline V gene (reference sequence). V lost 1 base and J lost 10; bases outside the gene matches: 8. Assay: immunoSEQ multiplex PCR; the TCRdb copy retains only in-frame clones and omits some. The sample contains under 150,000 clones, 85% to 95% of which appear only once. The sample consisted of peripheral blood, taken 28 days after the second AZD1222 dose. The V and J genes are TRBV27 and TRBJ1-1, with 11 bases that match TRBD1. The receptor was isolated from an adult who received the AZD1222 COVID-19 vaccine. The CDR3 reads CASSLFRGTGGLAFF. The CDR3 nucleotides read TGTGCCAGCAGTTTATTTCGTGGGACAGGGGGATTAGCTTTCTTT.